Following are 19 T cell receptor beta chains from one sample sequenced in a study of shared clonotypes between healthy human individuals. Clones were read by immunoSEQ multiplex PCR, and TCRdb kept only the in-frame ones, dropping some. The sample holds 650,000 to 800,000 clones, about 90% seen once. Naive CD8 cells, CD45RO-negative and positively selected for CCR7, excluded terminally differentiated effector memory CD45RA+ cells. Sequencing was done on a sample of naive CD8+ T cells sorted from blood. These receptors all stem from a man aged 25-40 years in good health.

The rearrangement joins TRBV29-1 to TRBJ2-7; either TRBD1 or TRBD2 may supply D (5 bases each). The V and J ends lost 5 bases and 3 bases respectively, with 11 bases between them. The CDR3 covers 12 residues. Germline V gene sequence: CDR1 SQVTM, CDR2 ANQGSEA. The CDR3 region is CSVQGRNYEQYF. The CDR3 nucleotides read TGCAGCGTTCAGGGACGGAACTACGAGCAGTACTTC.

The CDR3 region is CASSLKRRGNGYTF. The DNA of the CDR3 is TGTGCCAGCAGTTTAAAGCGCAGGGGCAATGGCTACACCTTC. The chain has TRBV28 and TRBJ1-2; a weak D match, TRBD1 (6 bases). Per the germline V gene, CDR1 is MDHEN and CDR2 is SYDVKM. The V end lost 2 bases, the J end lost 6 bases, and 13 bases lay between the germline ends. This CDR3 spans 14 amino acids.

This clone was seen a single time. The chain carries TRBV19 and TRBJ2-5; 7 bases align to TRBD1. With V trimmed by 3 bases and J by 2 bases, 6 bases remained unmatched. This CDR3 has 15 residues. Germline CDR1 reads LNHDA; CDR2 reads SQIVND (reference sequence). The CDR3 nucleotides read TGTGCCAGTAGTATGGTTTTCAGGGGGCAAGAGACCCAGTACTTC. This codes for CASSMVFRGQETQYF.

The chain recombines TRBV7-3 with TRBJ2-5; D not certain. V was trimmed by 2 bases and J by 2 bases, leaving 9 bases between them. CDR1 is SGHTA and CDR2 is FQGTGA in the germline V gene. This CDR3 spans 14 amino acids. The CDR3 here is CASSLYADQETQYF. The CDR3 DNA reads TGTGCCAGCAGCTTATATGCGGATCAAGAGACCCAGTACTTC.

The J gene is TRBJ1-4, the V gene TRBV7-2, with TRBD1 as a possible D gene (6 bases). Germline values: CDR1 SGHTA, CDR2 FQGNSA. This CDR3 contains 18 residues. Deletions cut 5 bases from V and 0 bases from J, with 19 bases between. CDR3 sequence (DNA): TGTGCCAGCAGCGCACCGGGGGGCCAGAGTACAACTAATGAAAAACTGTTTTTT. Translated: CASSAPGGQSTTNEKLFF.

V gene TRBV7-2 combines with J gene TRBJ2-7, with TRBD1 matching 9 bases. Germline V lookup: CDR1 SGHTA, CDR2 FQGNSA. CDR3 size: 15 residues. With 4 bases clipped from V and 3 bases from J, the junction kept 7 bases outside the gene matches. The CDR3 loop reads CASSWTGAKNYEQYF. The CDR3 DNA follows: TGTGCCAGCAGCTGGACAGGGGCAAAAAACTACGAGCAGTACTTC.

V gene TRBV7-9 combines with J gene TRBJ1-1; D is perhaps TRBD1 (5 bases). The germline V gene has CDR1 SEHNR and CDR2 FQNEAQ (reference sequence). Trimming removed 8 bases at V and 0 bases at J, with 13 bases between. This CDR3 has 14 amino acids. The CDR3 loop reads CASEAGGMNTEAFF. In DNA, the CDR3 is TGTGCCAGCGAAGCTGGGGGAATGAACACTGAAGCTTTCTTT.

This chain uses TRBV7-9 with TRBJ2-1; 13 nucleotides align to TRBD2. CDR1 and CDR2 (germline): SEHNR, FQNEAQ (reference sequence). The CDR3 extends over 16 amino acids. V shed 2 bases and J 4 bases; nucleotides not matched to a gene: 2. The CDR3 nucleotides are TGTGCCAGCAGCTTACAGACTAGCGGGAGGTACAATGAGCAGTTCTTC. Protein product: CASSLQTSGRYNEQFF.

The count of this clone is one. The V and J genes are TRBV7-9 and TRBJ1-1; D is unresolved. Trimming shortened V by 5 bases and J by 1 base, and 11 bases separated the two germline ends. The CDR3 loop spans 14 amino acids. Germline CDR1 reads SEHNR; CDR2 reads FQNEAQ (reference sequence). Here the CDR3 DNA reads TGTGCCAGCAGCCGAGACCCCAGGAACACTGAAGCTTTCTTT. Residues: CASSRDPRNTEAFF.

V and J are TRBV4-2 and TRBJ2-7; the match to TRBD2 covers 11 bases. V lost 2 bases and J lost 5; bases outside the gene matches: 2. The CDR3 has 14 amino acids. Per germline, CDR1 LGHNA and CDR2 YNFKEQ. This CDR3 is CASSQTSGSDEQYF. The CDR3 DNA reads TGTGCCAGCAGCCAAACTAGCGGGAGTGACGAGCAGTACTTC.

The rearrangement uses TRBV7-9 and TRBJ1-1; D uncertain. V gave up 1 base and J gave up 3 bases, with 12 bases separating them. From germline, CDR1 is SEHNR and CDR2 FQNEAQ (reference sequence). The CDR3 is 15 residues long. The CDR3 is CASSLVNILDTEAFF. In DNA, the CDR3 is TGTGCCAGCAGCTTAGTAAATATCTTAGACACTGAAGCTTTCTTT.

The CDR3 protein is CASSDDPAGGLNEQFF. In DNA, the CDR3 is TGCGCCAGCAGTGACGACCCAGCGGGAGGGCTAAATGAGCAGTTCTTC. The chain couples TRBV10-2 to TRBJ2-1, with 10 bases matching TRBD2. Unmatched junction bases numbered 9, after V lost 3 bases and J lost 7 bases. The CDR3 has 16 residues. Germline V gene data show CDR1 as WSHSY and CDR2 as SAAADI.

The chain employs TRBV5-4 and TRBJ1-1; 7 nucleotides align to TRBD1. Germline values: CDR1 SGHNT, CDR2 YYREEE (reference sequence). V dropped 0 bases and J dropped 3; count of bases not matched to a gene: 11. The CDR3 length is 17 residues. The CDR3 DNA is TGTGCCAGCAGCTTGGGTGCAGGGGGGAAGTCAGACACTGAAGCTTTCTTT. It is translated as CASSLGAGGKSDTEAFF.

The J gene is TRBJ2-2, the V gene TRBV27; possible D gene TRBD2, 5 bases. Germline CDR1 is MNHEY and CDR2 is SMNVEV (reference sequence). V was shortened by 2 bases and J by 3 bases, with 13 bases between the two germline ends. This CDR3 spans 16 amino acids. The CDR3 loop reads CASSLPPGTHTGELFF. CDR3 sequence (DNA): TGTGCCAGCAGTTTACCTCCGGGAACCCACACCGGGGAGCTGTTTTTT.

V and J are TRBV11-3 and TRBJ2-5, with D perhaps given as TRBD1 or TRBD2 (7 bases each). This CDR3 comprises 14 residues. With 3 bases removed from V and 3 bases from J, the gap between germline ends came to 11 bases. CDR1 and CDR2 (germline): SGHNT, YENEEA. The CDR3 sequence is CASSLQGGKETQYF. DNA of the CDR3: TGTGCCAGCAGCTTGCAGGGGGGGAAAGAGACCCAGTACTTC.

This clone was observed a handful of times. Other DNA sequences in the sample encode the same CDR3. The chain recombines TRBV9 with TRBJ2-3; no reliable D call. The germline V and J ends were trimmed by 0 bases and 0 bases, with 5 bases remaining between them. The CDR3 is 14 amino acids. CDR1 and CDR2 from the germline V gene are SGDLS and YYNGEE. The CDR3 region is CASSVEGSTDTQYF. As DNA, the CDR3 is TGTGCCAGCAGCGTAGAGGGTAGCACAGATACGCAGTATTTT.

This chain joins TRBV27 and TRBJ2-1, with D possibly being TRBD1 (6 bases). The CDR3 length is 14 residues. The ends were cut back, 8 bases at V and 4 bases at J, with 15 bases in the middle. The germline gives CDR1 MNHEY, CDR2 SMNVEV (reference sequence). CDR3 amino acids: CASSPQDSYNEQFF. CDR3 coding DNA: TGTGCCAGCTCCCCCCAGGACAGTTACAATGAGCAGTTCTTC.

J is TRBJ1-5 and V is TRBV30, with D possibly matching TRBD1 (6 bases). V was shortened by 1 base and J by 3 bases, with 13 bases between the two germline ends. The germline gives CDR1 GTSNPN, CDR2 SVGIG (reference sequence). The CDR3 totals 15 residues. CDR3 sequence: CAWSGRDNHNQPQHF. CDR3 sequence (DNA): TGTGCCTGGAGTGGCCGGGACAACCACAATCAGCCCCAGCATTTT.

The V gene is TRBV11-2, the J gene TRBJ2-1, with D perhaps TRBD2 (6 bases). The CDR3 is 15 amino acids. The V gene lost 1 base and the J gene lost 10 bases, with 17 bases spanning the gap. CDR1 is SGHAT and CDR2 is FQNNGV in the germline V gene. DNA for the CDR3: TGTGCCAGCAGCTTAGGACGGGAGAAAGGGTGGGAGCAGTTCTTC. Protein sequence: CASSLGREKGWEQFF.